The present TCR beta chain was sequenced within a study of early T cells in non-severe SARS-CoV-2 infection. On the study more broadly: With bulk RNA from unsorted whole blood as input, sequencing yielded unpaired chains. Study findings and constraints: Anti-spike CD8 responses were favored by VDJdb matching, which missed private and CD4 specificities.

This clonotype has more than one count but fewer than ten. The antigen remains undetermined. Researchers attached unique molecular identifiers to individual cDNA molecules. TCRdb used MiXCR to reprocess the 5' RACE reads, holding one entry per CDR3 protein. The sample shows around 89,000 distinct CDR3 sequences, roughly 14% of them seen only once. This TCR was sampled from an adult who was a healthcare worker with PCR-confirmed SARS-CoV-2 infection or an uninfected control (not recorded which). The sample consisted of whole blood.

Written as DNA, the CDR3 is TGCGCCAGCAGCCAAGAAGGCAGAAACATTCAGTACTTC. Its protein is CASSQEGRNIQYF. The chain links TRBV5-1 to TRBJ2-4; no firm D call. Germline V CDR1 and CDR2: SGHRS, YFSETQ. The CDR3 is 13 amino acids. The V and J ends lost 4 bases and 6 bases respectively, with 11 bases between them.